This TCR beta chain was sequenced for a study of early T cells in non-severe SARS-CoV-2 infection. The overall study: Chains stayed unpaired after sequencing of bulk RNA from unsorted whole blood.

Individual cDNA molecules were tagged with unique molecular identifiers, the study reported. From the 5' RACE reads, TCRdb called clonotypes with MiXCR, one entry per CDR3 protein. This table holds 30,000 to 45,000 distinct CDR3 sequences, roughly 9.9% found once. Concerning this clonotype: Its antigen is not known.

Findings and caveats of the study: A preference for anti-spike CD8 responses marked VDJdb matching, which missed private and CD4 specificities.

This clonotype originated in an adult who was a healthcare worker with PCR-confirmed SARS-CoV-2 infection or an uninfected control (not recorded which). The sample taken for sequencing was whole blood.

The CDR3 DNA reads as TGTGCCAGCAGCTTAGGGGCAGCCGGCCCTGAAAAACTGTTTTTT. Residues: CASSLGAAGPEKLFF. V is TRBV7-7 and J is TRBJ1-4, with no clear D. CDR1 and CDR2 from the germline V gene are SSHAT and FNYEAQ (reference sequence). Trimming took off 1 base at V and 7 bases at J, with 13 bases between the two ends. This CDR3 region has 15 residues.